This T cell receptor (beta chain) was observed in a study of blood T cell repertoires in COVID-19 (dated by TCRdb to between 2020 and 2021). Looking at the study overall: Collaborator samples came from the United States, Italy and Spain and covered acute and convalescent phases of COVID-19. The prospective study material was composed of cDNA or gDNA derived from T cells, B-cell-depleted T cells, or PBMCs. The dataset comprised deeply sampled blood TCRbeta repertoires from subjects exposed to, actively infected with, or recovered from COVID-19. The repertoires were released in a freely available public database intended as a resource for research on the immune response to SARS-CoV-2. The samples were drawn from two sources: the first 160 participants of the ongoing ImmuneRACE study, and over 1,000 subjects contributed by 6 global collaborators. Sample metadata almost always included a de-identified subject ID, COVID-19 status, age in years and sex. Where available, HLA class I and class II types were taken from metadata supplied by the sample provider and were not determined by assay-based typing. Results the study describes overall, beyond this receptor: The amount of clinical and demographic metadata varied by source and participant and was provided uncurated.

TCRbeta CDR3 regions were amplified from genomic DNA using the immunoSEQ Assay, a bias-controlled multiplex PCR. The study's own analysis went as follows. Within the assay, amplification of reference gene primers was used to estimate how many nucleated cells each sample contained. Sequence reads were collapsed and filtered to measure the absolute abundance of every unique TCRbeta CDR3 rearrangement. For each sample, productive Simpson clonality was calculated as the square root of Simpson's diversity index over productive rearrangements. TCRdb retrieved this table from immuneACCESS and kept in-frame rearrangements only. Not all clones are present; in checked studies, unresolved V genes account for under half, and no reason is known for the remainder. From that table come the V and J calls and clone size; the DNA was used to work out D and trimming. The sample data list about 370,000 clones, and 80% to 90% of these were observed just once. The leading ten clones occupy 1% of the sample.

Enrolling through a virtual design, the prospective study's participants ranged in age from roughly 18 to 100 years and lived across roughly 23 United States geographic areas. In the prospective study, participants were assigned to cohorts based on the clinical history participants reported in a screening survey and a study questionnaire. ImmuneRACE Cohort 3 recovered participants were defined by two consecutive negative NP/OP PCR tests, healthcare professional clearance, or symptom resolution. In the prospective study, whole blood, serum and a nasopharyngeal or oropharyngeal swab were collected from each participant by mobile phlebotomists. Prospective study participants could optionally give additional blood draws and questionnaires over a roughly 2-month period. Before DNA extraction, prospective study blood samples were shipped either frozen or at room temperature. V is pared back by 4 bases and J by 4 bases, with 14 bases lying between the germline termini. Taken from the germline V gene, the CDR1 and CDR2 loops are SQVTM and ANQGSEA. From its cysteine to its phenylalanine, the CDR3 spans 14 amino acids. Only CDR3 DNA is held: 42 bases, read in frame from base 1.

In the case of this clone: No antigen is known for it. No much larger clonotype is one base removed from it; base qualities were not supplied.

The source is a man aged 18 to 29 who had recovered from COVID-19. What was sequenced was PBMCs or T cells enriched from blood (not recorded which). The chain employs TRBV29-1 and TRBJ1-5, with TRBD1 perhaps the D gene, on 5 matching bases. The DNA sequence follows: TGCAGCGTTGTGGTCGACAGCACAAATCAGCCCCAGCATTTT. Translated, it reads CSVVVDSTNQPQHF.